Listed here are 2 T cell receptor beta chains from one sample, sequenced in a study of T cell responses to AZD1222 COVID-19 vaccine. Method: immunoSEQ multiplex PCR; TCRdb's copy keeps in-frame clones and lacks some. Here the sample spans 73,000 or so clones, approximately 88% being singletons. This material consisted of peripheral blood, taken on day 0 of AZD1222 vaccination. The receptors stem from an adult in good health.

The chain employs TRBV28 and TRBJ2-7; perhaps D is TRBD1 or TRBD2 (5 bases each). The CDR3 is 16 residues long. The germline V gene encodes CDR1 MDHEN and CDR2 SYDVKM. Trimming removed 5 bases at V and 6 bases at J, with 23 bases between. Written as DNA, the CDR3 is TGTGCCAGCAGTCCGGGATCTCAAACACTGAGGGGCGAGCAGTACTTC. This encodes CASSPGSQTLRGEQYF.

The V gene is TRBV6-6, the J gene TRBJ1-6, with 9 bases identical to TRBD1. The ends lost 5 bases at V and 10 bases at J; junction bases unmatched: 6. The germline V gene encodes CDR1 MNHNY and CDR2 SVGAGI (reference sequence). This CDR3 spans 14 amino acids. The CDR3, as DNA: TGTGCCAGCAGTAAACAGGGGGCTTTCTCACCCCTCCACTTT. It yields the protein CASSKQGAFSPLHF.